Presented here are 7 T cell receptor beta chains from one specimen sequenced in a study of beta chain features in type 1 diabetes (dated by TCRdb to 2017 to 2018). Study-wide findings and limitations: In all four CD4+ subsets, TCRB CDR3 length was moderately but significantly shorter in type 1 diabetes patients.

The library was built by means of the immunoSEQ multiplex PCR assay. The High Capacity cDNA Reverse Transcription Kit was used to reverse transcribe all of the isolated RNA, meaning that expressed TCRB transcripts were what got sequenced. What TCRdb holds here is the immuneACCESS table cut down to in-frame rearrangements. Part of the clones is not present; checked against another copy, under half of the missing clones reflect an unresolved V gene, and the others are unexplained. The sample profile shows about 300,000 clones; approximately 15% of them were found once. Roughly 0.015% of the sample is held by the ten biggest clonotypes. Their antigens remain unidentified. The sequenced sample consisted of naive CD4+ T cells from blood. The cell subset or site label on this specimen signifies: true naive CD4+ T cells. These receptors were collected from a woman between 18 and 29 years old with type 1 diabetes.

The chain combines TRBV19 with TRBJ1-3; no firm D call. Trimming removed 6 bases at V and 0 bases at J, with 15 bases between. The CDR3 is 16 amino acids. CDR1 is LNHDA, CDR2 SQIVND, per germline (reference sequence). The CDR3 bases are TGTGCCAGTAGCCCCTTTATCTTAGACTCTGGAAACACCATATATTTT. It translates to CASSPFILDSGNTIYF.

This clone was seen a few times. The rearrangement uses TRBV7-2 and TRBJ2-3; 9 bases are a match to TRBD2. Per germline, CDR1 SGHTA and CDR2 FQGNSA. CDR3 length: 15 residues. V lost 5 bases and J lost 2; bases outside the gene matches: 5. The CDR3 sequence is CASSPLAGNTDTQYF. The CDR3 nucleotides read TGTGCCAGCAGCCCCCTAGCGGGAAACACAGATACGCAGTATTTT.

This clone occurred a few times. The DNA of the CDR3 is TGTGCCAGCAGCCACGGACAGGGGGTGAACACTGAAGCTTTCTTT. It encodes CASSHGQGVNTEAFF. The V and J genes are TRBV7-9 and TRBJ1-1, with 10 bases that match TRBD1. V gave up 5 bases and J gave up 0 bases; unmatched junction bases: 3. Germline CDR1 SEHNR, CDR2 FQNEAQ (reference sequence). The CDR3 runs 15 residues.

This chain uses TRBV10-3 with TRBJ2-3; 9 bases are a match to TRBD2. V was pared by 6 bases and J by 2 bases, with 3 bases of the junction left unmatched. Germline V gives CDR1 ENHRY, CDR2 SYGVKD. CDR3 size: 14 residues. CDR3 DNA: TGTGCCATCAGGCAGCGGGAGGCCACAGATACGCAGTATTTT. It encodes CAIRQREATDTQYF.

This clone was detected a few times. CDR3 amino acids: CASRTTAVSYNEQFF. DNA of the CDR3: TGTGCCAGCAGGACTACGGCAGTCTCCTACAATGAGCAGTTCTTC. The chain has TRBV7-2 and TRBJ2-1, with D tentatively TRBD2 (5 bases). V dropped 6 bases and J dropped 0 bases, with 12 bases sitting between them. The germline V gene has CDR1 SGHTA and CDR2 FQGNSA. The CDR3 has 15 amino acids.

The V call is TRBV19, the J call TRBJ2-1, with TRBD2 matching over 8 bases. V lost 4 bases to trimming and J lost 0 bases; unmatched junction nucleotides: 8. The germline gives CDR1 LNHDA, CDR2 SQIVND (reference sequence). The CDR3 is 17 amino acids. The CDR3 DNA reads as TGTGCCAGTAGTAACAGTCTAGCGGGCCTCTCCTACAATGAGCAGTTCTTC. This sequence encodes CASSNSLAGLSYNEQFF.

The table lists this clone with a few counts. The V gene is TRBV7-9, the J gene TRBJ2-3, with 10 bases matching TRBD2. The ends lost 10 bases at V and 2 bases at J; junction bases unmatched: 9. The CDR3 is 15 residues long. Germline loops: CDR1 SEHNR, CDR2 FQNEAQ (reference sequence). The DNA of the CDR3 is TGTGCCACCACCCAGGGACTAGCGTACACAGATACGCAGTATTTT. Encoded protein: CATTQGLAYTDTQYF.